This TCR beta chain was found in a study of T-cell reconstitution after alpha-beta-depleted transplantation in children. J was trimmed by 4 bases and V by 6 bases; bases with no gene match: 9. Germline values: CDR1 MDHEN, CDR2 SYDVKM. The CDR3 is 16 amino acids. TCRbeta library construction was performed incorporating unique molecular identifiers. Via MiXCR, TCRdb re-called the PCR reads, giving one row per CDR3 protein. This sample has 90,000 to 100,000 distinct CDR3 sequences, with roughly an eighth found just once. This clonotype was recorded at least ten times. The genes are TRBV28 and TRBJ2-1; 10 bases are shared with TRBD1. This receptor was taken from a human donor who donated a stem cell graft to a child with inherited bone marrow failure. Sequences were derived from PBMCs from the stem cell graft donor, sampled from the stem cell graft. This CDR3 reads CASRMGGTGDYNEQFF. The CDR3 DNA reads TGTGCCAGCAGGATGGGGGGGACAGGGGATTACAATGAGCAGTTCTTC.